This record covers a single TCR beta chain. The antigen is not known. These data come from a study of post-analysis software for immune sequencing data. General study results and limits: Four or five TRBV segments were more frequent in patients than controls; TRBV5-6, TRBV5-1 and TRBV20-1 belonged to this group.

CDR3 length equals 14 residues. Trimming pared 4 bases from V and 3 bases from J, leaving 12 bases between. The germline V gene encodes CDR1 DFQATT and CDR2 SNEGSKA (reference sequence). Included in the TCR beta cDNA libraries were unique molecular identifiers. TCRdb fed the PCR reads into MiXCR, producing one record per CDR3 protein. The table shows fewer than 850,000 distinct CDR3 sequences, with 30% occurring only once. The chain uses TRBV20-1 and TRBJ2-2; D remains unclear. The clonotype was recovered from a girl aged 5-17 years with multiple sclerosis. Material: blood. The DNA of the CDR3 is TGCAGTGCTAACGGACCGGGCTACACCGGGGAGCTGTTTTTT. It codes for CSANGPGYTGELFF.